A selection of T cell receptor beta chains follows, all from one sample in a study of blood T cells in healthy people across ages. One entry per CDR3 protein results from TCRdb running MiXCR on the 5' RACE reads. The sample carries about 1.8 million distinct CDR3 sequences, around half recorded once. Material: blood. The origin of the receptors is a woman aged 40 to 49 in good health. The CDR3 runs from the conserved cysteine through the conserved F or W. D genes are given only for firm matches. The size field is filled for only some rows; it gives once, few, many or a size class.

clone_size	d_call	v_call	j_call	cdr3_aa	cdr3_nt
-	-	TRBV29-1	TRBJ2-7	CSCDGGAYNEQYF	TGCAGCTGCGACGGGGGCGCCTACAATGAGCAGTACTTC
many	-	TRBV5-1	TRBJ2-4	CASSLDKNIQYF	TGCGCCAGCAGCTTGGACAAAAACATTCAGTACTTC
-	-	TRBV28	TRBJ2-1	CASSLLSGRQRNEQFF	TGTGCCAGCAGTTTGCTCTCGGGACGGCAGAGGAATGAGCAGTTCTTC
-	TRBD1	TRBV3-1	TRBJ1-2	CASSPRQGPNYGYTF	TGTGCCAGCAGCCCCCGACAGGGACCTAACTATGGCTACACCTTC
-	-	TRBV18	TRBJ2-7	CASSISQGAWEQYF	TGTGCCAGCTCAATCTCGCAGGGAGCGTGGGAGCAGTACTTC
few	TRBD1	TRBV5-5	TRBJ2-5	CASRLDGTGGFRRETQYF	TGTGCCAGCAGACTTGACGGGACAGGGGGCTTTCGACGGGAGACCCAGTACTTC
-	TRBD1	TRBV18	TRBJ2-7	CASSPPGQGIQYF	TGTGCCAGCTCACCACCGGGACAGGGTATTCAGTACTTC
-	-	TRBV5-1	TRBJ1-1	CASHEGDGYTEAFF	TGCGCCAGCCACGAGGGGGACGGTTATACTGAAGCTTTCTTT
-	TRBD2	TRBV20-1	TRBJ2-7	CSASLGGTLYEQYF	TGCAGTGCTAGTTTGGGGGGGACCCTCTACGAGCAGTACTTC
-	-	TRBV12-3/TRBV12-4	TRBJ2-1	CASSPTGAGGEQFF	TGTGCCAGCAGTCCAACAGGGGCCGGGGGGGAGCAGTTCTTC
few	TRBD2	TRBV28	TRBJ2-1	CASSPPRAGGPGEQFF	TGTGCCAGCAGCCCCCCTCGAGCGGGGGGGCCGGGTGAGCAGTTCTTC
-	TRBD2	TRBV4-2	TRBJ2-7	CASSQVAVAGGSCEQYF	TGTGCCAGCAGCCAAGTGGCGGTAGCGGGGGGTTCCTGCGAGCAGTACTTC
few	-	TRBV7-2	TRBJ2-3	CARTSGDTQYF	TGTGCCCGAACCTCGGGAGATACGCAGTATTTT
few	-	TRBV29-1	TRBJ2-7	CSVPEGSEQYF	TGCAGCGTTCCGGAGGGGAGCGAGCAGTACTTC
-	-	TRBV28	TRBJ2-2	CASRAIVVTGELFF	TGTGCCAGCAGGGCGATCGTGGTGACCGGGGAGCTGTTTTTT